This T cell receptor beta chain appears in the sequencing data of a study of T-cell memory formation after mild COVID-19 (dated by TCRdb to about 2021). In the study overall: TCR sequence clusters from the two donors were found to be largely donor specific. The cohort comprised two young, previously healthy adult volunteers, one female and one male. In two donors, T-cell clones that expanded and contracted after mild COVID-19 were followed by sequencing TCRalpha and TCRbeta repertoires longitudinally. Results and caveats for the whole study, not just this receptor: Clones contracting from day 15 to 85 had balanced CD4/CD8 phenotypes, while a second wave expanding from day 15 to 37 was biased towards CD4+. Some responding clones were detected in pre-infection memory, suggesting pre-existing cross-reactive memory T cells joined the SARS-CoV-2 response. Whether the second-wave clones peaking on day 37 were SARS-CoV-2 specific was not confirmed. Contracting CD4+ clones were located mainly in the CM and EM memory subsets, whereas CD8+ clones were found to be enriched in EMRA. Only a couple of mild cases were covered in the study, and larger cohorts including severe cases with pre-infection samples were considered necessary.

This clonotype was detected only a few times. The antigen it recognizes is unknown. Qualities for individual bases were not recorded, and no much larger clone is one base off. Ficoll-Paque density gradient centrifugation was the method used to isolate PBMCs. CDR1 and CDR2 are read off the germline V gene (reference sequence) as SGHKS and YYEKEE. Counted from cysteine to phenylalanine, this CDR3 has 17 amino acids. Only the CDR3 DNA stays, 51 bases, in frame from base 1. V loses 0 bases of germline sequence and J loses 7 bases, and the interval between the two ends is 22 bases. The data were produced on an Illumina NovaSeq 6000. TCRalpha and TCRbeta cDNA libraries were constructed by 5'RACE with constant-segment primers, with sample barcodes and unique molecular identifiers being introduced. Trizol reagent was used to extract RNA from every sample. Amplification of the libraries took two PCR steps, and the second step added a second sample barcode plus Illumina TruSeq adapters. The libraries were sequenced on an Illumina NovaSeq using 2 x 150 bp paired-end reads. The paper's processing steps were these. The reads were demultiplexed and collapsed into UMI-guided consensus sequences using migec v1.2.7. Using mixcr v2.1.11, UMI consensuses were aligned to TRA and TRB V and J templates and then assembled into clonotypes. Expanded or contracted clonotypes were those called significant by both edgeR and NoisET, with noise models trained on biological replicates. For edgeR calls, a false discovery rate-adjusted p below 0.01 and a log2 fold-change threshold of 1 were applied. PCA with hierarchical clustering of max-normalized trajectories of the 1000 most abundant clonotypes was used as exploratory dynamics analysis. Each responding clone was given a CD4 or CD8 phenotype based on the CD4+ and CD8+ repertoires, which had been sequenced separately. TCRdb reprocessing: public reads trimmed at Q25 with fastp, clones called with MiXCR, in-frame beta chains kept. Each CDR3 protein gets just one entry, which takes the most common genes and DNA from the rows behind it. TCRdb's processing, not the study's, gives the V and J calls here. This sample is represented by roughly 450,000 distinct CDR3 sequences; about 20% of them were singletons. The ten largest clones capture roughly a fifth of the sample.

This sequence uses TRBV5-5 and TRBJ1-1; the D gene identity is not certain. The sequenced sample was PBMCs or a T cell subset sorted from them (not recorded which). The sequence derives from a man between 18 and 29 years old who had mild COVID-19 (a few samples of this study predate the infection). The sample titles of this study are shuffled in the database, so cell type and time point are left out; the donor was told from shared clones. Here is the DNA: TGTGCCAGCAGCTTGGATATGTGGGAGGCCACTCCCTTTGAAGCTTTCTTT. Translation gives CASSLDMWEATPFEAFF.